This T cell receptor beta chain was profiled in a study of cytomegalovirus exposure and HLA in healthy donors. The germline V gene has CDR1 SQVTM and CDR2 ANQGSEA. The CDR3 loop spans 11 amino acids. The trim removed 7 bases at V and 8 bases at J, leaving 5 bases unmatched. This clone was seen a few times. TCRdb keeps only in-frame clones here, not all; method: immunoSEQ multiplex PCR. Counted here are 150,000 to 200,000 clones, roughly 91% occurring once; the ten biggest clones make up 9% to 12%. Donors were drawn from the approximately 130-subject validation cohort, separate from the 666-subject first cohort.

The TCR originated in a woman aged 18-29 years in good health and CMV-seropositive. This chain links TRBV29-1 with TRBJ1-2; TRBD1 agrees at 9 bases. The sample consisted of PBMCs. This chain's CDR3 is CSGMTGGGYTF. The CDR3 DNA reads TGCAGCGGGATGACAGGGGGAGGCTACACCTTC.